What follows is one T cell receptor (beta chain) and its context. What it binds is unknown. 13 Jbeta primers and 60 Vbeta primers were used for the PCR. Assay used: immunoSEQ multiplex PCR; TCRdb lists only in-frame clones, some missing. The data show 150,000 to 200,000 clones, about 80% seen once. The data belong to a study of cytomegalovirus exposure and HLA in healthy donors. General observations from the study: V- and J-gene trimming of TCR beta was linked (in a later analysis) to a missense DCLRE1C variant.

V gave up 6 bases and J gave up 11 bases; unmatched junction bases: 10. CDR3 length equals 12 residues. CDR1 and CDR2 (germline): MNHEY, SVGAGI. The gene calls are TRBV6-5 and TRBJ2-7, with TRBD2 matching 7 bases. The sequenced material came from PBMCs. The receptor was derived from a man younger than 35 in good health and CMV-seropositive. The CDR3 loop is CASSAGTRGEYF. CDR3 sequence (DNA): TGTGCCAGCAGCGCCGGGACTCGGGGGGAGTACTTC.